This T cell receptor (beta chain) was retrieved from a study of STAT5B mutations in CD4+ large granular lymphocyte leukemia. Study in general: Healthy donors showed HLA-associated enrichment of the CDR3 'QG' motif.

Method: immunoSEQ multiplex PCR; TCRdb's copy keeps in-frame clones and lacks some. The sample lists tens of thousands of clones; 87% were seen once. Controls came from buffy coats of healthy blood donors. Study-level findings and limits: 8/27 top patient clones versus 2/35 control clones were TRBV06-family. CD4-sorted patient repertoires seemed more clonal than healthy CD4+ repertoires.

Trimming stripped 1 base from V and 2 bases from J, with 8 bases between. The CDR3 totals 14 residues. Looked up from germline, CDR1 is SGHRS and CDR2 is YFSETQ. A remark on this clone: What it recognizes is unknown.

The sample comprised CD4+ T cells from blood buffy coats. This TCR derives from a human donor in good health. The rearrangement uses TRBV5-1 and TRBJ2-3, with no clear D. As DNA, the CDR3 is TGCGCCAGCAGCTTGCTCCCAGACACAGATACGCAGTATTTT. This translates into CASSLLPDTDTQYF.